The 17 T cell receptor beta chains presented below share a single source sample, sequenced in a study of blood T cells in healthy people across ages. Sample-barcoded 5' priming and a J-beta primer mix drove a second PCR of roughly 6 to 12 cycles. TCRdb re-derived calls from the 5' RACE reads in MiXCR, one entry per CDR3 protein. This sample has over 450,000 distinct CDR3 sequences, with about 25% found just once. These data were also filed under a second study, of T cells of mothers and their children.

The sample taken for sequencing was blood. All receptors come from a boy aged 10-17 years in good health.

This clonotype was counted only a few times. The chain has TRBV28 and TRBJ2-1, with 7 bases matching TRBD2. CDR3 length: 15 residues. Germline CDR1 MDHEN, CDR2 SYDVKM. V was clipped by 3 bases and J by 4 bases; unmatched bases: 6. The CDR3 here is CASSFLAGLYNEQFF. The CDR3 DNA reads as TGTGCCAGCAGTTTCTTAGCGGGCCTTTACAATGAGCAGTTCTTC.

This clonotype was observed a handful of times. The chain employs TRBV5-1 and TRBJ1-4; the D gene is possibly TRBD1 (5 bases). In germline, CDR1 is SGHRS, CDR2 YFSETQ. The V and J ends lost 3 bases and 8 bases respectively, with 14 bases between them. The CDR3 length is 14 residues. The CDR3: CASSYIQGGEKLFF. The CDR3 nucleotides read TGCGCCAGCAGCTATATTCAGGGTGGAGAAAAACTGTTTTTT.

The rearrangement links TRBV29-1 to TRBJ2-7; D not certain. Germline-derived CDR1 and CDR2 are SQVTM and ANQGSEA. V lost 7 bases and J 4 bases, leaving 20 bases between the germline ends. The CDR3 has 14 residues. The CDR3 nucleotides are TGCAGCGCCCCCAAGAAGGGCAAAGGGTACGAGCAGTACTTC. Translation gives CSAPKKGKGYEQYF.

The sample holds a few counts of this clonotype. The CDR3 here is CASSPSTGMVNEQYF. The DNA of the CDR3 is TGTGCCAGCAGCCCCTCGACAGGGATGGTGAACGAGCAGTACTTC. This chain connects TRBV5-4 to TRBJ2-7; 7 nucleotides line up with TRBD1. This CDR3 is built from 15 residues. Looked up from germline, CDR1 is SGHNT and CDR2 is YYREEE (reference sequence). After removal of 4 bases from V and 5 bases from J, the junction contained 12 bases not matched to a gene. Full variable domain (missing parts from reference TRBV5-4 and TRBJ2-7): ETGVTQSPTHLIKTRGQQVTLRCSSQSGHNTVSWYQQALGQGPQFIFQYYREEENGRGNFPPRFSGLQFPNYSSELNVNALELDDSALYLCASSPSTGMVNEQYFGPGTRLTVT.

This clonotype was counted a few times. V is TRBV4-3 and J is TRBJ1-1, with TRBD1 as a possible D gene (5 bases). CDR3 length equals 12 residues. V lost 0 bases to trimming and J lost 10 bases, with 9 bases between them. Germline-derived CDR1 and CDR2 are LGHNA and YSLEER. CDR3 bases: TGCGCCAGCAGCCAAGACCAGGGTAGAGCTTTCTTT. It is translated as CASSQDQGRAFF.

This clonotype showed up just a few times. The V and J genes are TRBV4-3 and TRBJ1-1, with a possible D match to TRBD1 (5 bases). The CDR3 totals 18 residues. In germline, CDR1 is LGHNA, CDR2 YSLEER. Trimming took 1 base from V and 0 from J, leaving 18 bases between them. Here the CDR3 reads CASSQALTGGVVNTEAFF. In DNA, the CDR3 is TGCGCCAGCAGCCAAGCCCTGACTGGGGGGGTGGTGAACACTGAAGCTTTCTTT.

This rearrangement joins TRBV10-3 to TRBJ1-2; weak D call: TRBD1 (5 bases). The germline V gene encodes CDR1 ENHRY and CDR2 SYGVKD. The CDR3 sequence is 15 residues long. V gave up 2 bases and J gave up 2 bases, with 12 bases separating them. The DNA of the CDR3 is TGTGCCATCAGTGAGACCCCCCAGGGCAACTATGGCTACACCTTC. The encoded protein is CAISETPQGNYGYTF.

The V call is TRBV28, the J call TRBJ2-5, with 7 bases that match TRBD1. The CDR3 sequence is 15 residues long. Trimming removed 5 bases from V and 5 bases from J; junction bases left unmatched: 11. The germline CDR1 and CDR2 sequences are MDHEN and SYDVKM. As DNA, the CDR3 is TGTGCCAGCAGTAGAGGGACAGCCTTTGGGGAGACCCAGTACTTC. This sequence encodes CASSRGTAFGETQYF.

The chain couples TRBV7-6 to TRBJ2-1; possibly TRBD2 for D (6 bases). Germline CDR1 and CDR2: SGHVS and FNYEAQ. With 5 bases removed from V and 7 bases from J, the gap between germline ends came to 18 bases. The CDR3 runs 15 residues. The DNA for the CDR3 is TGTGCCAGCAGCCCCGGGACGGCCGGAGGGAATGAGCAGTTCTTC. It translates to CASSPGTAGGNEQFF.

The table lists this clonotype with a few counts. This chain links TRBV30 with TRBJ1-6; D may be TRBD1 (6 bases). The CDR3 is 13 amino acids. Germline V gives CDR1 GTSNPN, CDR2 SVGIG (reference sequence). Trimming removed 3 bases at V and 7 bases at J, with 10 bases between. The CDR3 is CAWSGRGNSPLHF. CDR3 nucleotides: TGTGCCTGGAGCGGCAGGGGCAATTCACCCCTCCACTTT. Variable domain in full (rest from reference TRBV30 and TRBJ1-6): SQTIHQWPATLVQPVGSPLSLECTVEGTSNPNLYWYRQAAGRGLQLLFYSVGIGQISSEVPQNLSASRPQDRQFILSSKKLLLSDSGFYLCAWSGRGNSPLHFGNGTRLTVT.

This clonotype has ten or more counts. The chain joins TRBV29-1 to TRBJ1-1, with TRBD1 identical over 8 bases. The CDR3 loop spans 13 amino acids. CDR1 is SQVTM, CDR2 ANQGSEA, per germline. Unmatched junction bases numbered 6, after V lost 6 bases and J lost 3 bases. The CDR3 here is CSVWTGLDTEAFF. Written as DNA, the CDR3 is TGCAGCGTATGGACAGGGTTGGACACTGAAGCTTTCTTT.

Many counts were recorded for this clonotype. In DNA, the CDR3 is TGCAGTGCTTCGCGTCGACAGGGGTCCAAAGTCCAAAACATTCAGTACTTC. Encoded protein: CSASRRQGSKVQNIQYF. V and J are TRBV20-1 and TRBJ2-4, with 8 bases lining up with TRBD1. CDR3 size: 17 residues. Germline V CDR1 and CDR2: DFQATT, SNEGSKA (reference sequence). J lost 5 bases, V lost 5 bases, and 17 bases had no gene match.

The chain is built from TRBV28 and TRBJ1-3; a possible D gene is TRBD1 (5 bases). The V gene's germline CDR1 is MDHEN and CDR2 SYDVKM. The CDR3 has 13 amino acids. V was cut by 2 bases and J by 8 bases, with 10 bases left in between. In nucleotides, the CDR3 is TGTGCCAGCAGTTTAAGGCTGGGGGACACCATATATTTT. Encoded protein: CASSLRLGDTIYF.

This clonotype has just a few counts. The chain joins TRBV28 to TRBJ2-5; 9 nucleotides match TRBD2. Germline V gene lookup returns CDR1 MDHEN and CDR2 SYDVKM. There are 16 residues in the CDR3. V gave up 2 bases and J gave up 1 base; unmatched junction bases: 5. The CDR3 spells CASSLEASGVQETQYF. CDR3 nucleotides: TGTGCCAGCAGTTTAGAGGCTAGCGGGGTCCAAGAGACCCAGTACTTC.

The chain is built from TRBV2 and TRBJ2-7; D is undetermined. Trimming cost V 0 bases and J 9 bases, with 9 bases left between them. This CDR3 contains 12 residues. Germline CDR1 and CDR2: SNHLY and FYNNEI. The CDR3 DNA sequence: TGTGCCAGCAGTGAAGCAGGAAGGCCGCAGTACTTC. Translation gives CASSEAGRPQYF. The variable domain in full, completed from reference TRBV2 and TRBJ2-7, reads EPEVTQTPSHQVTQMGQEVILRCVPISNHLYFYWYRQILGQKVEFLVSFYNNEISEKSEIFDDQFSVERPDGSNFTLKIRSTKLEDSAMYFCASSEAGRPQYFGPGTRLTVT.

This clonotype appeared a few times. The V call is TRBV3-1, the J call TRBJ2-7; TRBD2 agrees at 11 bases. From germline, CDR1 is LGHDT and CDR2 YNNKEL (reference sequence). This CDR3 has 17 amino acids. V trimming: 3 bases; J trimming: 5 bases; junction bases outside the gene matches: 12. The CDR3 reads CASSQEQTSGVMNEQYF. As DNA, the CDR3 is TGTGCCAGCAGCCAGGAACAGACTAGCGGGGTAATGAACGAGCAGTACTTC.

This clonotype was picked up a small number of times. The V call is TRBV12-3 or TRBV12-4, the J call TRBJ2-6; no definite D call. The CDR3 consists of 17 residues. The germline V and J ends were trimmed by 3 bases and 0 bases, with 12 bases remaining between them. This chain's CDR3 is CASSFERARSGANVLTF. CDR3 DNA sequence: TGTGCCAGCAGTTTTGAAAGGGCCCGCTCTGGGGCCAACGTCCTGACTTTC.